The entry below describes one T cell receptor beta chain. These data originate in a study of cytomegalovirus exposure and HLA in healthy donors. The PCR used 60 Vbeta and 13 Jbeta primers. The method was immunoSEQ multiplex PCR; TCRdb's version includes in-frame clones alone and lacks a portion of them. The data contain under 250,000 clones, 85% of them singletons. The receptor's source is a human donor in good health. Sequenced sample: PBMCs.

The CDR3 nucleotides read TGTGCCAGCAGTGAAGCTCTCCGGCAGGGATCCCGCTCTGGGGCCAACGTCCTGACTTTC. Protein sequence: CASSEALRQGSRSGANVLTF. This chain links TRBV6-1 with TRBJ2-6, with TRBD1 as a possible D gene (5 bases). Germline CDR1 and CDR2: MNHNS and SASEGT. The germline V and J ends were trimmed by 0 bases and 0 bases, with 18 bases remaining between them. The CDR3 is 20 amino acids.